This T cell receptor beta chain was found in a study of regulatory T cells in long-lasting Graves disease. This clonotype was detected many times. Time point described: newly diagnosed GD, antithyroid drugs for less than 3 months. Extracted RNA from PBMCs served as the source of the TCR library. According to the study, TCR beta libraries were built with iRepertoire HTBI primers and CDR3-region Arm-PCR. TCRdb processed the multiplex PCR reads anew with MiXCR; each CDR3 protein has one entry. The sample includes 300,000 to 400,000 distinct CDR3 sequences, less than 20% of them seen just once. The CDR3 is 15 residues long. The V gene's germline CDR1 is SGHTA and CDR2 FQGNSA. Trimming removed 3 bases from V and 1 base from J, with 10 bases in between.

The chain uses TRBV7-2 and TRBJ2-1; D is perhaps TRBD2 (6 bases). The sequence was collected from a female donor with Graves disease. The material sequenced was peripheral blood mononuclear cells (PBMCs), taken at new diagnosis, from a patient treated with antithyroid drugs. The CDR3 loop is CASSFGRASYNEQFF. CDR3 coding DNA: TGTGCCAGCAGCTTCGGGAGAGCGTCCTACAATGAGCAGTTCTTC.